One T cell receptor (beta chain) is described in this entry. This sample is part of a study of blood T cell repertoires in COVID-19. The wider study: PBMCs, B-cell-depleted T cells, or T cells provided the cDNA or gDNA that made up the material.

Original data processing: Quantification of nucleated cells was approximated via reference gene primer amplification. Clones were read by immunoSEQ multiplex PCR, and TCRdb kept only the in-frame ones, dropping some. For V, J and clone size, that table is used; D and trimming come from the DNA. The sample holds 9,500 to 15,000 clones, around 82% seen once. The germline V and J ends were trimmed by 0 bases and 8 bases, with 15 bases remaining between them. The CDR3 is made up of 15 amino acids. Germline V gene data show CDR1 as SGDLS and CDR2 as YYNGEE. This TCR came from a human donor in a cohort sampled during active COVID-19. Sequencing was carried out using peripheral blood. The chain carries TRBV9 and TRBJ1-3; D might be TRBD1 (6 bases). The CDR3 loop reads CASSVGGRGLDTIYF. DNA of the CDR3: TGTGCCAGCAGCGTAGGGGGAAGGGGGTTAGACACCATATATTTT.